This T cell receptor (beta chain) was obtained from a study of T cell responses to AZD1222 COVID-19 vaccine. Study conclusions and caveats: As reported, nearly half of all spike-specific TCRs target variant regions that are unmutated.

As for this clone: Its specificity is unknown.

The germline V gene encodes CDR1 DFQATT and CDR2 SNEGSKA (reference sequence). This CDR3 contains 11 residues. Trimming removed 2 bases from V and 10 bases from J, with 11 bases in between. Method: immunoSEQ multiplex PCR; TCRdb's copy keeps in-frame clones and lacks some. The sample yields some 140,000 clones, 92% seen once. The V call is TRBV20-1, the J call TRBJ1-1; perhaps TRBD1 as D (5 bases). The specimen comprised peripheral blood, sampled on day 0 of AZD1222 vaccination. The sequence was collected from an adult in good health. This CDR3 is CSARPGLGAFF. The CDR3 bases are TGCAGTGCTAGACCAGGGTTAGGAGCTTTCTTT.